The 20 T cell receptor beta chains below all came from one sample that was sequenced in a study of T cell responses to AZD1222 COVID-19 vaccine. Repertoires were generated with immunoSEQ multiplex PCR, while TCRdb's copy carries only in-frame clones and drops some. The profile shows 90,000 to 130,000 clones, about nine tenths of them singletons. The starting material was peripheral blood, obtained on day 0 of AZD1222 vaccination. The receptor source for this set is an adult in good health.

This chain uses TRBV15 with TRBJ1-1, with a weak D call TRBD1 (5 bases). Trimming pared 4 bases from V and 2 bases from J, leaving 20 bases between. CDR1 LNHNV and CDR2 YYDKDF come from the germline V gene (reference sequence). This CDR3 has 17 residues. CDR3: CATSILHKGEPNTEAFF. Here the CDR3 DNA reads TGTGCCACCAGCATACTACACAAAGGGGAGCCCAACACTGAAGCTTTCTTT.

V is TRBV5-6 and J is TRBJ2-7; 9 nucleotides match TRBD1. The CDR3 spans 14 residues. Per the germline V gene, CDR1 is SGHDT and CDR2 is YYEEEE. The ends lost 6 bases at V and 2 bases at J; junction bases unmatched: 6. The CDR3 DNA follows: TGTGCCAGCAACCGAGGGACAGGGACCTACGAGCAGTACTTC. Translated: CASNRGTGTYEQYF.

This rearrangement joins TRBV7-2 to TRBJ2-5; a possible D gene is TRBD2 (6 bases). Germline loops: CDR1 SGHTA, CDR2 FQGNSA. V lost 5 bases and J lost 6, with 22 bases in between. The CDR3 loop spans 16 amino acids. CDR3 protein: CASSLRTGIGGKTQYF. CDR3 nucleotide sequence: TGTGCCAGCAGCCTTCGAACTGGGATAGGAGGGAAGACCCAGTACTTC.

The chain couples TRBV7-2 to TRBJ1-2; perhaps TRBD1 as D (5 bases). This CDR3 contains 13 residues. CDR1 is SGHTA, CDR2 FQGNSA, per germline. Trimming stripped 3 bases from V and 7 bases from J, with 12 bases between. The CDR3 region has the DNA TGTGCCAGCAGCTTGGGGACTTACGGTGGCTACACCTTC. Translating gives CASSLGTYGGYTF.

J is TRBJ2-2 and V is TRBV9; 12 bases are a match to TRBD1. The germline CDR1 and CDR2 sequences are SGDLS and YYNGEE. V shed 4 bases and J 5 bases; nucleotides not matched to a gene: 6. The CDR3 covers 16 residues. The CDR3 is CASSKGQGAETGELFF. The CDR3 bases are TGTGCCAGCAGCAAGGGACAGGGGGCGGAGACCGGGGAGCTGTTTTTT.

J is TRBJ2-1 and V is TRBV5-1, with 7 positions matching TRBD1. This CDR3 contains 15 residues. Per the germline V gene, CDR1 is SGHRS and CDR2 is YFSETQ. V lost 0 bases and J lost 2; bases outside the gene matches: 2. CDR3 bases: TGCGCCAGCAGCTTGGGGACAGGCCCCTACAATGAGCAGTTCTTC. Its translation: CASSLGTGPYNEQFF.

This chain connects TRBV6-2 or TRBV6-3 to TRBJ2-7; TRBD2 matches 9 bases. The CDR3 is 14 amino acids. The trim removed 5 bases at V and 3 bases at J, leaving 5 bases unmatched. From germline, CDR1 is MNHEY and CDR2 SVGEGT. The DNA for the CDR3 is TGTGCCAGCAGTCAGGGACTAGCAGTCTACGAGCAGTACTTC. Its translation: CASSQGLAVYEQYF.

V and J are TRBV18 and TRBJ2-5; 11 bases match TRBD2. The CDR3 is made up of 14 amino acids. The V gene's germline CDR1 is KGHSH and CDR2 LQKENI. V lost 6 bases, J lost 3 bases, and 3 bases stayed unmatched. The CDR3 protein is CASSQTSGKETQYF. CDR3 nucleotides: TGTGCCAGCTCGCAGACTAGCGGGAAAGAGACCCAGTACTTC.

Here the CDR3 reads CASTGQGTSDGYTF. DNA for the CDR3: TGTGCCAGCACAGGACAGGGAACGTCCGACGGCTACACCTTC. This chain connects TRBV18 to TRBJ1-2, with 8 positions matching TRBD1. Germline V gives CDR1 KGHSH, CDR2 LQKENI. J was trimmed by 8 bases and V by 8 bases; bases with no gene match: 13. This CDR3 region has 14 residues.

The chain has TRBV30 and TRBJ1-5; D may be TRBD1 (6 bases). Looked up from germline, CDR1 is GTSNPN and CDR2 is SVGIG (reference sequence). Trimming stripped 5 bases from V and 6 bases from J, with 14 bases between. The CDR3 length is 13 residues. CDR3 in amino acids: CAWAPGGRQPQHF. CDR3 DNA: TGTGCCTGGGCCCCGGGGGGGCGTCAGCCCCAGCATTTT.

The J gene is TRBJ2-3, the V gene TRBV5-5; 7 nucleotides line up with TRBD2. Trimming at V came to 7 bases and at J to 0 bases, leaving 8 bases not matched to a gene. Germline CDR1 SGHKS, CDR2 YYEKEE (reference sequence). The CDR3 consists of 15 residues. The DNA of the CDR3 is TGTGCCAGCGGGGACTACCAATTTAGCACAGATACGCAGTATTTT. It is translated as CASGDYQFSTDTQYF.

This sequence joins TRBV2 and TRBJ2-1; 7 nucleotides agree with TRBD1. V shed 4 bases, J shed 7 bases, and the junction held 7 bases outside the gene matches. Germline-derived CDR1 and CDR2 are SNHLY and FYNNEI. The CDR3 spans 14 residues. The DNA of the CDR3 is TGTGCCAGCAGTGGACAGGGAGACCGGAATGAGCAGTTCTTC. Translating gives CASSGQGDRNEQFF.

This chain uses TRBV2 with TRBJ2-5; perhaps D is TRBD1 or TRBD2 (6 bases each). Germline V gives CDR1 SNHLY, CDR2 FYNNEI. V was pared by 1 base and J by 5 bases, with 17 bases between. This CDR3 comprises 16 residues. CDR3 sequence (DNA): TGTGCCAGCAGTGAAGACTATGGGGGGCAGTTGGAGACCCAGTACTTC. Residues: CASSEDYGGQLETQYF.

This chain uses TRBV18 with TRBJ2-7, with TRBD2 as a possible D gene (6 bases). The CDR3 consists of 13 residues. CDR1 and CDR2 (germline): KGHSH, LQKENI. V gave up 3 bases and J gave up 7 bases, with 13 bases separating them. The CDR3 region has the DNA TGTGCCAGCTCACCGATGGGGGGAACAGAGCAGTACTTC. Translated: CASSPMGGTEQYF.

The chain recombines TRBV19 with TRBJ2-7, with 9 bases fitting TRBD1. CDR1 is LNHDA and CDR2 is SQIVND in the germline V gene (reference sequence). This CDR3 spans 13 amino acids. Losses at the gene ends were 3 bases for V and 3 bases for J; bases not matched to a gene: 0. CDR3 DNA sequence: TGTGCCAGTAGTATGGGACAGGGCTACGAGCAGTACTTC. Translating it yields CASSMGQGYEQYF.

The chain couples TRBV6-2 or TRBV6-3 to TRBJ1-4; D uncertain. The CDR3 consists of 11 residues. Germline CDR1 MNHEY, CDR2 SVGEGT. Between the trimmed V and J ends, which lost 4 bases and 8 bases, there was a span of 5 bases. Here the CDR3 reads CASSSWEKLFF. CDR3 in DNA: TGTGCCAGCAGTTCCTGGGAAAAACTGTTTTTT.

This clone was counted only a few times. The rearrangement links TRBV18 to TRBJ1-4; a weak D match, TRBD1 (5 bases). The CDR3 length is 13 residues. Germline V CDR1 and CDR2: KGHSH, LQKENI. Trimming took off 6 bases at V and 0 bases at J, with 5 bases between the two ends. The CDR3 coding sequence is TGTGCCAGCTCGACAGCAACTAATGAAAAACTGTTTTTT. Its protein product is CASSTATNEKLFF.

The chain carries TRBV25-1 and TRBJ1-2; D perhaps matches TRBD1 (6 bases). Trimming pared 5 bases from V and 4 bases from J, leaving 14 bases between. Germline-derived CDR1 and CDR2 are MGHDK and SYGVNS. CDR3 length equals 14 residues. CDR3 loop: CASSTWTASYGYTF. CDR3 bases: TGTGCCAGCAGTACCTGGACAGCTTCCTATGGCTACACCTTC.

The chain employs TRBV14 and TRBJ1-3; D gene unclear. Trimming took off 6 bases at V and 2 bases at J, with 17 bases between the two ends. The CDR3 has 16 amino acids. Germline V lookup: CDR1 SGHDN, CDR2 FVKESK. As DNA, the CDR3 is TGTGCCAGCAGTGACAACCGGGCTTTAGCTGGAAACACCATATATTTT. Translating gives CASSDNRALAGNTIYF. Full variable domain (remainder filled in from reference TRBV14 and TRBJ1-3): EAGVTQFPSHSVIEKGQTVTLRCDPISGHDNLYWYRRVMGKEIKFLLHFVKESKQDESGMPNNRFLAERTGGTYSTLKVQPAELEDSGVYFCASSDNRALAGNTIYFGEGSWLTVV.

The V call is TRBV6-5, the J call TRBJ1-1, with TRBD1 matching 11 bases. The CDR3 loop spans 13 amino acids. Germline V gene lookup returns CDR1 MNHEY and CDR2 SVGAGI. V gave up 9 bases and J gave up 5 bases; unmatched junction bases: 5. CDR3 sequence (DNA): TGTGCCAGTCTCCGGGACAGGGGGACTGAAGCTTTCTTT. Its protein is CASLRDRGTEAFF.